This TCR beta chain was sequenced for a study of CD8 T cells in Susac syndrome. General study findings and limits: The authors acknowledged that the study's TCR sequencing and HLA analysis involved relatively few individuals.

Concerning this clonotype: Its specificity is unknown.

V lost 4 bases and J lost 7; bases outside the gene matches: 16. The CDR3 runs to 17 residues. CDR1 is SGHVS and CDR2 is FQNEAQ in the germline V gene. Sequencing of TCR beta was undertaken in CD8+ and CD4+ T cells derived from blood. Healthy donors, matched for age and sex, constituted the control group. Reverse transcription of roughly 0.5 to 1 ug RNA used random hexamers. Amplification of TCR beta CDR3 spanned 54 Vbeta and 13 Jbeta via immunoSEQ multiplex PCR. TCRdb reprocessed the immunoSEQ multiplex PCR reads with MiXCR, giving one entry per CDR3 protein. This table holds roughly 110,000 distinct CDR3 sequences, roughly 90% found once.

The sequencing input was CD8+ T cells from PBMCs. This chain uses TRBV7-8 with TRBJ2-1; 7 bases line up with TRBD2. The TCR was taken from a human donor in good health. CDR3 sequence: CASSSPRVGRAVNEQFF. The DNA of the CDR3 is TGTGCCAGCAGCTCCCCACGGGTAGGGAGGGCCGTAAATGAGCAGTTCTTC. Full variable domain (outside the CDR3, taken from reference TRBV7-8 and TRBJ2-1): GAGVSQSPRYKVAKRGQDVALRCDPISGHVSLFWYQQALGQGPEFLTYFQNEAQLDKSGLPSDRFFAERPEGSVSTLKIQRTQQEDSAVYLCASSSPRVGRAVNEQFFGPGTRLTVL.